One and the same sample provided the 2 T cell receptor beta chains below, sequenced in a study of cytomegalovirus exposure and HLA in healthy donors. 60 Vbeta and 13 Jbeta primers were used in PCR. Data came from immunoSEQ multiplex PCR; TCRdb stores just in-frame clones and leaves some out. Of some 85,000 clones in the sample, roughly 84% were seen once. What was sequenced was PBMCs. Receptors originate from a man between 18 and 29 years old in good health and CMV-seronegative.

The CDR3 region has the DNA TGTGCCAGCAGCGTAGGCGGCACGGGACAGGGGGCGGGCATTCAGTACTTC. Amino acid sequence: CASSVGGTGQGAGIQYF. V gene TRBV9 combines with J gene TRBJ2-4; 12 bases match TRBD1. Germline-derived CDR1 and CDR2 are SGDLS and YYNGEE. V was clipped by 0 bases and J by 9 bases; unmatched bases: 10. The CDR3 is 17 amino acids.

The genes are TRBV19 and TRBJ2-3; D uncertain. Germline V gene sequence: CDR1 LNHDA, CDR2 SQIVND (reference sequence). CDR3 length: 14 residues. V was trimmed by 3 bases and J by 2 bases, leaving 9 bases between them. The CDR3 DNA sequence: TGTGCCAGTAGTATGGCGGTTTTCACAGATACGCAGTATTTT. Its translation: CASSMAVFTDTQYF.